This paragraph covers one TCR beta chain sequence. The antigen remains unidentified. This sample is drawn from a study of beta chain features in type 1 diabetes. CDR1 SGHRS and CDR2 YFSETQ come from the germline V gene. The V gene lost 3 bases and the J gene lost 8 bases, with 20 bases spanning the gap. The CDR3 totals 16 residues. Broader study findings: Patients and controls would be equally affected if PCR favored shorter templates.

A CD45RO/CCR7/CD25/CD127/CD95/CD27 panel sorted naive, central memory, regulatory and stem cell-like memory CD4+ cells. Sequenced material consisted of expressed TCRB transcripts (all of the isolated RNA was reverse transcribed). Generated by immunoSEQ multiplex PCR, the TCRdb table keeps only in-frame clones and is missing some. The sample has tens of thousands of clones, roughly 31% seen once. The rearrangement joins TRBV5-1 to TRBJ1-4; D not certain. The sequencing sample was made of stem cell memory CD4+ T cells from blood. This sequence was found in a woman between 18 and 30 years old in good health. The CDR3 region is CASSSSQPGSGEKLFF. The CDR3 nucleotides read TGCGCCAGCAGCTCCTCCCAGCCGGGCTCGGGGGAAAAACTGTTTTTT.